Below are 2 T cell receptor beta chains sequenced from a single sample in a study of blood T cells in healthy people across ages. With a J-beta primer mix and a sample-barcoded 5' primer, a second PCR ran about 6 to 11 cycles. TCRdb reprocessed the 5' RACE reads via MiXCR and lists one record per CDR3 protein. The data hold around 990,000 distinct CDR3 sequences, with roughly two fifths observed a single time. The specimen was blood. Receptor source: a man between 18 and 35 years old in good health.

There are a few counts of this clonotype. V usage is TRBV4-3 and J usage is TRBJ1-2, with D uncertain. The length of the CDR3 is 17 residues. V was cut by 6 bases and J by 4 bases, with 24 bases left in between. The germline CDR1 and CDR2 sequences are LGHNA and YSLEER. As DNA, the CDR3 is TGCGCCAGCAGTGTGACAAGAAGGTCGGGCAAGGGCTATGGCTACACCTTC. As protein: CASSVTRRSGKGYGYTF.

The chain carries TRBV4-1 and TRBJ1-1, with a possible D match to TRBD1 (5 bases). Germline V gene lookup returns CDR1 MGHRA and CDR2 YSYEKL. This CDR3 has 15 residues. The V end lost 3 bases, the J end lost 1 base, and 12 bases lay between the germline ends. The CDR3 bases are TGCGCCAGCAGCCAGGTGGGACGGACGAACACTGAAGCTTTCTTT. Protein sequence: CASSQVGRTNTEAFF.